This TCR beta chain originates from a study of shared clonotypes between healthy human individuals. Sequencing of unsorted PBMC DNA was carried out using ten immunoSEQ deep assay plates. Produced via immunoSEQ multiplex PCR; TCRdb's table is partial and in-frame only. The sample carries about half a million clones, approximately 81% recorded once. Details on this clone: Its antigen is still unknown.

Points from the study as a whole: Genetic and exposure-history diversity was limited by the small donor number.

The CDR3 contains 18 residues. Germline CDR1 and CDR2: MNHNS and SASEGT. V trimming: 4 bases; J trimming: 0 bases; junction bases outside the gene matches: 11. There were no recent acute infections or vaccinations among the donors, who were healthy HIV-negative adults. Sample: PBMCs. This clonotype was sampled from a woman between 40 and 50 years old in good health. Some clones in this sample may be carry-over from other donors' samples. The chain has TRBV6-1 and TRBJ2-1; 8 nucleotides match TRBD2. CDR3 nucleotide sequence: TGTGCCAGCAGTGGGCTAGCGGGCTTAGGGAGCTCCTACAATGAGCAGTTCTTC. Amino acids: CASSGLAGLGSSYNEQFF.